The rows below give T cell receptor beta chains drawn from one sample of a study of T cell responses to AZD1222 COVID-19 vaccine. TCRdb's table, derived via immunoSEQ multiplex PCR, lists solely in-frame clones and lacks some. The sample has 120,000 or so clones; 85% to 95% are singletons. The sequencing used peripheral blood, collected on day 0 of AZD1222 vaccination. The source of these receptors is an adult in good health. Each CDR3 is given with its conserved first and last residue. The D gene is left open where the match is weak. Expanded clones get a size class; other rows say once, few or many, or leave the size out.

clone size | D gene | J gene | V gene | CDR3 protein | CDR3 DNA
NA | NA | TRBJ1-5 | TRBV11-2 | CASSSTPTGTSNQPQHF | TGTGCCAGCAGCTCAACCCCCACAGGGACGAGCAATCAGCCCCAGCATTTT
NA | TRBD1 | TRBJ1-5 | TRBV6-2/TRBV6-3 | CASSLQGGNQPQHF | TGTGCCAGCAGTCTACAGGGGGGCAATCAGCCCCAGCATTTT
NA | NA | TRBJ1-6 | TRBV3-1/TRBV3-2 | CASSQGGGFRSPLHF | TGTGCCAGCAGCCAAGGAGGGGGGTTCCGATCACCCCTCCACTTT
NA | NA | TRBJ1-1 | TRBV19 | CASSIPNTEAFF | TGTGCCAGTAGTATACCCAACACTGAAGCTTTCTTT
once | NA | TRBJ2-2 | TRBV24-1 | CATRAAAANTGELFF | TGTGCCACCCGAGCGGCCGCCGCGAACACCGGGGAGCTGTTTTTT
NA | TRBD1 | TRBJ2-5 | TRBV29-1 | CSVWTGTLETQYF | TGCAGCGTCTGGACAGGGACGCTTGAGACCCAGTACTTC
NA | NA | TRBJ1-2 | TRBV12-3/TRBV12-4 | CASSLEGGTGYTF | TGTGCCAGCAGTTTAGAGGGAGGGACAGGCTACACCTTC
NA | NA | TRBJ1-1 | TRBV18 | CASSPAGATEAFF | TGTGCCAGCTCACCAGCGGGAGCCACTGAAGCTTTCTTT
NA | TRBD1 | TRBJ2-1 | TRBV2 | CASSERDRNNEQFF | TGTGCCAGCAGTGAAAGGGACAGAAACAATGAGCAGTTCTTC
NA | NA | TRBJ1-5 | TRBV4-2 | CASSQGLNWGGTGNQPQHF | TGTGCCAGCAGCCAAGGCCTCAACTGGGGGGGGACCGGGAATCAGCCCCAGCATTTT